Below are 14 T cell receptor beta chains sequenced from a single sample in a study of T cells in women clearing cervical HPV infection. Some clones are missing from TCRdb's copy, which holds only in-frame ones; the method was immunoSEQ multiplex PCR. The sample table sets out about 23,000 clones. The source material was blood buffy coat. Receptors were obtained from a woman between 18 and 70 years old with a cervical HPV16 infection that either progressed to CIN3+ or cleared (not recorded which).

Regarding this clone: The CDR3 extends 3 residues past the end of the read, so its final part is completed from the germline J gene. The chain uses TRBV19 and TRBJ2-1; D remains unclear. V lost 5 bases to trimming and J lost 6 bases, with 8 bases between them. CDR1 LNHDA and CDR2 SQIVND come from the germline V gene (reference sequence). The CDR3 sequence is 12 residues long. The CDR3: CASSAGSNEQFF. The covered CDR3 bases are TGTGCCAGTAGTGCAGGTTCCAATGAG.

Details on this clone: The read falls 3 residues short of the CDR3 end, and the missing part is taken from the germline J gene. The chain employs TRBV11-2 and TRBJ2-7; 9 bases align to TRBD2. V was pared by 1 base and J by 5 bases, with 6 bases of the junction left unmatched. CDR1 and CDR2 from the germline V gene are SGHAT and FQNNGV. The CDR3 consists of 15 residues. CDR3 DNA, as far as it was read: TGTGCCAGCAGCTTAGGTAGCGGGAGACAAAACGAG. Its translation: CASSLGSGRQNE. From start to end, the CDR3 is CASSLGSGRQNEQYF.

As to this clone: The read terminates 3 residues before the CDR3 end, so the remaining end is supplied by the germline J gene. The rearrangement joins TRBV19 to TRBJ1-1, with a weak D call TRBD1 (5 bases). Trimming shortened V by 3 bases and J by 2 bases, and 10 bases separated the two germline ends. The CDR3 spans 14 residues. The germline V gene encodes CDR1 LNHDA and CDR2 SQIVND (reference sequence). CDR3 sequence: CASSIFDRNTEAFF. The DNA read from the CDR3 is TGTGCCAGTAGTATTTTTGACAGAAACACTGAA.

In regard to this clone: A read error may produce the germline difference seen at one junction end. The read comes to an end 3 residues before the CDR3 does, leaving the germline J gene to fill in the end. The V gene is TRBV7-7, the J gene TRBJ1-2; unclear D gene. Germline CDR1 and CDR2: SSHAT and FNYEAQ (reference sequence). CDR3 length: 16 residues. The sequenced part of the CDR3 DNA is TGTGCTAGCAGCTTATCTTCTAGCGGACGCACAGATACC. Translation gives CASSLSSSGRTDT. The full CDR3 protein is CASSLSSSGRTDTYTF. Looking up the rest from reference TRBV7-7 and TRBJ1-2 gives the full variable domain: GAGVSQSPRYKVTKRGQDVTLRCDPISSHATLYWYQQALGQGPEFLTYFNYEAQPDKSGLPSDRFSAERPEGSISTLTIQRTEQRDSAMYRCASSLSSSGRTDTYTFGSGTRLTVV.

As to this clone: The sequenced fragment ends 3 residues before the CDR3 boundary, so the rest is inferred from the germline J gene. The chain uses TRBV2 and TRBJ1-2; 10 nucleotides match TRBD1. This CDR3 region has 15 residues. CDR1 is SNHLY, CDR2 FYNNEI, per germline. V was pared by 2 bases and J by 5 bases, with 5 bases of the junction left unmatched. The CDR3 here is CASSEMGQGQYGYTF. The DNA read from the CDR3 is TGTGCCAGCAGTGAAATGGGACAGGGGCAATATGGC.

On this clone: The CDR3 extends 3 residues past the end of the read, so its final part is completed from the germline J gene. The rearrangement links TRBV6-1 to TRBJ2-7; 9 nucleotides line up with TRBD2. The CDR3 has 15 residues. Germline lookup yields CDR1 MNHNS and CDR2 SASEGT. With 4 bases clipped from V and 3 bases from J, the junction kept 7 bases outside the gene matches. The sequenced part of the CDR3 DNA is TGTGCCAGCAGTGCAACACTAGCGGGTGGCTACGAG. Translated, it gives CASSATLAGGYE. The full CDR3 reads CASSATLAGGYEQYF.

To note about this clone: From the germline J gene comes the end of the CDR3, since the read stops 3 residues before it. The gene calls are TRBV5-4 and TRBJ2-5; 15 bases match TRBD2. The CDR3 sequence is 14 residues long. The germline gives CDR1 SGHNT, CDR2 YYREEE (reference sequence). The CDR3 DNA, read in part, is TGTGCCAGCAGCCAGGGACTAGCGGGAGGAACC. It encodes CASSQGLAGGT. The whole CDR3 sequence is CASSQGLAGGTQYF.

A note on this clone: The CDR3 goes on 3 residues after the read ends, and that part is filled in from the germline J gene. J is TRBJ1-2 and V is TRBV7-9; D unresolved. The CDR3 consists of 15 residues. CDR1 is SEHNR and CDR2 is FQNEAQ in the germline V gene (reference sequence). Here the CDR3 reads CASSPIAGGPLDYTF. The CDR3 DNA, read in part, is TGTGCCAGCAGCCCGATAGCGGGAGGACCTCTCGAC.

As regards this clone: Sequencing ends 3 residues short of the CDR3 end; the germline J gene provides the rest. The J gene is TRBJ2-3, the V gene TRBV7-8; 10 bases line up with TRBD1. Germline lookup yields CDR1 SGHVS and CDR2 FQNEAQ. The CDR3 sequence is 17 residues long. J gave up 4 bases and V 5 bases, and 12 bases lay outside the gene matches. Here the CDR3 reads CASSPFRDRGFADTQYF. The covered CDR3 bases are TGTGCCAGCAGCCCATTCCGGGACAGGGGTTTTGCAGATACG.

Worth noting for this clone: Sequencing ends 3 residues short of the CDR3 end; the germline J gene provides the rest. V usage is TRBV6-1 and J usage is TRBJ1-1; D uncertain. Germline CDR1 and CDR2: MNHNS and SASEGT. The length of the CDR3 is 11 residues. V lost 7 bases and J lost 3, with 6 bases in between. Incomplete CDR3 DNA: TGTGCCAGCAATGACTACACTGAA. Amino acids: CASNDYTE. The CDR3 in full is CASNDYTEAFF.

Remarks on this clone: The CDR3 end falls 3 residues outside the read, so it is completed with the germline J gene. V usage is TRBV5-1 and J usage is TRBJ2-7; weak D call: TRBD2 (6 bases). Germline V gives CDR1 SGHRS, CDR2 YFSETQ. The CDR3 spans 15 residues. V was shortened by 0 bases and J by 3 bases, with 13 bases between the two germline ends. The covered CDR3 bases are TGCGCCAGCAGCTTGGGTTTGGGGGGTATCTACGAG. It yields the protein CASSLGLGGIYE. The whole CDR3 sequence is CASSLGLGGIYEQYF.

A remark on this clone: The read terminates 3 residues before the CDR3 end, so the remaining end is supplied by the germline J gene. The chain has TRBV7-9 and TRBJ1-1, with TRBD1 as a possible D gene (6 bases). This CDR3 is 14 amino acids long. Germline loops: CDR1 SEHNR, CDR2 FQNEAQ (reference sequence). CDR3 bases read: TGTGCCAGCAGCTTGGACAGTTCCTACAATGAG. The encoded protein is CASSLDSSYNE. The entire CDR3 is CASSLDSSYNEAFF.

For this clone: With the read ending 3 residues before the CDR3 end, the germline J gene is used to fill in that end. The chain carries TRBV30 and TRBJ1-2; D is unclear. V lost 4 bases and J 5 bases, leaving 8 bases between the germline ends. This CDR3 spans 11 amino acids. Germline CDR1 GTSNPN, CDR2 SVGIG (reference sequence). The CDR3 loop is CAWNRLYGYTF. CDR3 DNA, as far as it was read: TGTGCCTGGAATCGGTTGTATGGC.

The DNA read from the CDR3 is TGCAGTGCTACTCCGGGGACTAGCGGGAACCAAGAGACC. This sequence encodes CSATPGTSGNQET. The full CDR3 reads CSATPGTSGNQETQYF. The chain couples TRBV20-1 to TRBJ2-5; 13 bases align to TRBD2. The read ends 3 residues early relative to the CDR3; the germline J gene fills the gap. The CDR3 is made up of 16 amino acids. Trimming at V came to 4 bases and at J to 0 bases, leaving 5 bases not matched to a gene. From germline, CDR1 is DFQATT and CDR2 SNEGSKA (reference sequence).